This TCR beta chain was captured by sequencing in a study of blood T cell repertoires in COVID-19. In the study overall: Material from acute and convalescent COVID-19 was sourced from the United States, Italy and Spain.

Libraries were prepared by immunoSEQ multiplex PCR; TCRdb keeps only in-frame clonotypes and omits some of them. The table shows over 200,000 clones, with 80% occurring only once. The ends lost 0 bases at V and 5 bases at J; junction bases unmatched: 3. Germline loops: CDR1 LGHNA, CDR2 YSLEER. The length of the CDR3 is 15 residues. This clone was observed a few times. The sequencing input was peripheral blood. This chain links TRBV4-3 with TRBJ2-7; 11 bases are shared with TRBD2. The receptor's source is a human donor in a cohort sampled during active COVID-19. Here the CDR3 DNA reads TGCGCCAGCAGCCAAGAGGGTAGCGGGAGGGACGAGCAGTACTTC. Protein: CASSQEGSGRDEQYF.